This TCR beta chain stems from a study of identical twins. This clonotype has a handful of counts. V was pared by 5 bases and J by 2 bases, with 8 bases of the junction left unmatched. This CDR3 is built from 16 residues. TCRdb ran MiXCR on the 5' RACE reads and lists one entry per CDR3 protein. In the table there are about 890,000 distinct CDR3 sequences, around 12% of which are singletons. The data also belong to a second study, concerning yellow fever vaccine responses in identical twins.

The origin of this receptor is a woman between 18 and 29 years old in good health. Sequencing used PBMCs. The chain is built from TRBV12-3 or TRBV12-4 and TRBJ2-7; 11 bases agree with TRBD2. In DNA, the CDR3 is TGTGCCAGCAGTCCACTACTAGCGGGGGACACCTACGAGCAGTACTTC. Translated: CASSPLLAGDTYEQYF.